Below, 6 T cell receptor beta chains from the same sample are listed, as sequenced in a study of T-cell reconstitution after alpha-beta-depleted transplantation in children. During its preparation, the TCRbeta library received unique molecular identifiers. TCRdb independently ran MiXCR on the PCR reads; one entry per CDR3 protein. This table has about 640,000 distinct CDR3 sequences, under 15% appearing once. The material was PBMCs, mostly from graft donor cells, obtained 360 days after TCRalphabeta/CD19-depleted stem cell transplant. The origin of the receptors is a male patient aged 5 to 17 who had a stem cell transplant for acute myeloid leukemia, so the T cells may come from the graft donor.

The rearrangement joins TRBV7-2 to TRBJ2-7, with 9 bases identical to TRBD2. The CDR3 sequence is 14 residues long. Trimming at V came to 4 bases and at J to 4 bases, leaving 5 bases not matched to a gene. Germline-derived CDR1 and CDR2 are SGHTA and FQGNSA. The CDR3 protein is CASSSTSGFYEQYF. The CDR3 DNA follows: TGTGCCAGCAGCTCTACTAGCGGGTTTTACGAGCAGTACTTC.

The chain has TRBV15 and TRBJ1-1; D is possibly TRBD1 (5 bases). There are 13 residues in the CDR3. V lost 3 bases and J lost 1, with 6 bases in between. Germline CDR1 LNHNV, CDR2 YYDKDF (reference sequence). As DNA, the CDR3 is TGTGCCACCAGCAGGACAGAGAACACTGAAGCTTTCTTT. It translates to CATSRTENTEAFF.

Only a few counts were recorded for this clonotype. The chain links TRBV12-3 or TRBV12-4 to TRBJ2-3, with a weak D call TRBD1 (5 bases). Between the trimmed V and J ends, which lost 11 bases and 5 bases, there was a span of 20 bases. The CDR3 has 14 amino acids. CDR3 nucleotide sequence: TGTGCCGACAAAGTCGACGTAGGGGTAGATACGCAGTATTTT. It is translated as CADKVDVGVDTQYF.

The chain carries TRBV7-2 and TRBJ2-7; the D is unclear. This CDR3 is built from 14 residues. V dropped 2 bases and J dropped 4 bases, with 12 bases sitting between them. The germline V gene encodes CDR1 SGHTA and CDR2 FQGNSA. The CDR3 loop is CASSLRLQIYEQYF. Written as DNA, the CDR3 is TGTGCCAGCAGCTTACGGCTACAAATTTACGAGCAGTACTTC.

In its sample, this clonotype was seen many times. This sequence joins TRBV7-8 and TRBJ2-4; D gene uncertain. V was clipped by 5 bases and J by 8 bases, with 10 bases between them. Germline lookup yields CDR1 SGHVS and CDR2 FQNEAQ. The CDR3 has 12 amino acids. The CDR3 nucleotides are TGTGCCAGCAGCCTCTCAACGGACATTCAGTACTTC. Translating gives CASSLSTDIQYF.

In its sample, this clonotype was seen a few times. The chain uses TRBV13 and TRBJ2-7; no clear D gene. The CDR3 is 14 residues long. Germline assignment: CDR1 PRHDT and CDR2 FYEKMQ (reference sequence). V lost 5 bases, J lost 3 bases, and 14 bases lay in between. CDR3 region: CASSSHPVNYEQYF. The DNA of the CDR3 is TGTGCCAGCAGCAGCCATCCAGTGAACTACGAGCAGTACTTC. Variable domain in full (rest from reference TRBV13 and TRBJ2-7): AAGVIQSPRHLIKEKRETATLKCYPIPRHDTVYWYQQGPGQDPQFLISFYEKMQSDKGSIPDRFSAQQFSDYHSELNMSSLELGDSALYFCASSSHPVNYEQYFGPGTRLTVT.